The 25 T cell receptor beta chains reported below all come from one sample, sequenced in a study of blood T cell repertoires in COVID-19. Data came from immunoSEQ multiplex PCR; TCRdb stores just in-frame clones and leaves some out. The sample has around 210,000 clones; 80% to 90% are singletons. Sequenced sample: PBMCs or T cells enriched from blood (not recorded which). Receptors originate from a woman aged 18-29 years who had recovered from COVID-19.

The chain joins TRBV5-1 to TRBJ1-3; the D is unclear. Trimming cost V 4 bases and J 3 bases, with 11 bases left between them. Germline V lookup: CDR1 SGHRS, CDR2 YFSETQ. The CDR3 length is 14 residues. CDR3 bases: TGCGCCAGCAGCCGGAGGCCTGGTGGAAACACCATATATTTT. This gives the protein CASSRRPGGNTIYF.

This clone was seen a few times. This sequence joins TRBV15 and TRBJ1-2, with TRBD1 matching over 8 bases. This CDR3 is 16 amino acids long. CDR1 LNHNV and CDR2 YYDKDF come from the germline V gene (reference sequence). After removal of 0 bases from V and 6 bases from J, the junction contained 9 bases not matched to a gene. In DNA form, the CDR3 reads TGTGCCACCAGCAGAGATCGGACAGGGAGAGTGGATGGCTACACCTTC. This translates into CATSRDRTGRVDGYTF.

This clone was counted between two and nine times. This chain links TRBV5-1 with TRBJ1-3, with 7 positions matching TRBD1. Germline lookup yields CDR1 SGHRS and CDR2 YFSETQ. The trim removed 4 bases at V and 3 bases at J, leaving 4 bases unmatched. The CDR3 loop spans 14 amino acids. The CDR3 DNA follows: TGCGCCAGCAGCGTTACAGGGGATGGAAACACCATATATTTT. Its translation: CASSVTGDGNTIYF.

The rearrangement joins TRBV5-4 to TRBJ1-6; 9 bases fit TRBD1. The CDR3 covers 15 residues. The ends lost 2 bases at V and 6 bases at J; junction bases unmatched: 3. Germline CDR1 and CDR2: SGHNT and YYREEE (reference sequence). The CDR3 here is CASSLSGQGNSPLHF. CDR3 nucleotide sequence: TGTGCCAGCAGCTTATCGGGACAGGGTAATTCACCCCTCCACTTT.

The CDR3 DNA is TGTGCCAGCAGCTTCCGACAGGGGATTACCTACGAGCAGTACTTC. Its translation: CASSFRQGITYEQYF. The genes are TRBV5-6 and TRBJ2-7; 8 nucleotides agree with TRBD1. The V and J ends lost 2 bases and 2 bases, in that order; junction bases with no gene match: 6. The CDR3 has 15 residues. Per germline, CDR1 SGHDT and CDR2 YYEEEE.

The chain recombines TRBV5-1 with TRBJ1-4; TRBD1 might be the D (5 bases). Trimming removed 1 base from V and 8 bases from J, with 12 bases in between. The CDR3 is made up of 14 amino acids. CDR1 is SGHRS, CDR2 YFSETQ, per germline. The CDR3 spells CASSLMQGGEKLFF. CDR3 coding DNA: TGCGCCAGCAGCTTGATGCAGGGTGGAGAAAAACTGTTTTTT.

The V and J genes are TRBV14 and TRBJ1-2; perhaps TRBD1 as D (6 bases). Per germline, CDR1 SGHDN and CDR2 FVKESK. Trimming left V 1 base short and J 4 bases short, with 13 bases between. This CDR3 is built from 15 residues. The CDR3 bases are TGTGCCAGCAGCCAAGTTCCCAGGGGAGCCTATGGCTACACCTTC. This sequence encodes CASSQVPRGAYGYTF.

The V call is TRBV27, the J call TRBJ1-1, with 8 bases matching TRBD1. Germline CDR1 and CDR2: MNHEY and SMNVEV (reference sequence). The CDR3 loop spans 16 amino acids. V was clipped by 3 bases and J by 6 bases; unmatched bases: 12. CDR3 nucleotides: TGTGCCAGCAGTTTTCGTCAGGGGGCCCTGAGGGCTGAAGCTTTCTTT. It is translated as CASSFRQGALRAEAFF.

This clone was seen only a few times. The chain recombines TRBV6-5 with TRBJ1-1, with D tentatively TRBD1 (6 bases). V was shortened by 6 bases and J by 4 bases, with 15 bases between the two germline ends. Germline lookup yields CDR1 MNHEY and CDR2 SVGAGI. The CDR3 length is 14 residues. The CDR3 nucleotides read TGTGCCAGCAGCCAGGACAGCTACCCCACTGAAGCTTTCTTT. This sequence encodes CASSQDSYPTEAFF.

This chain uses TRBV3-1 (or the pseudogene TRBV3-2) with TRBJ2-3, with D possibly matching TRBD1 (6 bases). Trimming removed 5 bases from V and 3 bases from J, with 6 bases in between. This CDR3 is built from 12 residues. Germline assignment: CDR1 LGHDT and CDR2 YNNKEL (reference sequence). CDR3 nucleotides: TGTGCCAGCAGCAGGGGGACAGATACGCAGTATTTT. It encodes CASSRGTDTQYF.

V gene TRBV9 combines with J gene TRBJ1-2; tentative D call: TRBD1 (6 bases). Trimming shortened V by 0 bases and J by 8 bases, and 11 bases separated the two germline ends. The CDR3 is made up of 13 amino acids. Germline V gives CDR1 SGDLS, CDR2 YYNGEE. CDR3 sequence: CASSVEPGTGYTF. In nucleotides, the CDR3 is TGTGCCAGCAGCGTAGAACCAGGGACAGGCTACACCTTC.

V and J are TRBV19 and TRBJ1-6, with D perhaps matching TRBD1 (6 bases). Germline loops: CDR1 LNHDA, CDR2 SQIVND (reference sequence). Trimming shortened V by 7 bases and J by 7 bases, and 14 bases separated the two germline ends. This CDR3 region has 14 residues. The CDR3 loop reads CASKAGARNSPLHF. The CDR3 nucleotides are TGTGCCAGTAAGGCGGGGGCAAGAAATTCACCCCTCCACTTT. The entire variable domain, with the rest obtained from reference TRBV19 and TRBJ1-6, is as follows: DGGITQSPKYLFRKEGQNVTLSCEQNLNHDAMYWYRQDPGQGLRLIYYSQIVNDFQKGDIAEGYSVSREKKESFPLTVTSAQKNPTAFYLCASKAGARNSPLHFGNGTRLTVT.

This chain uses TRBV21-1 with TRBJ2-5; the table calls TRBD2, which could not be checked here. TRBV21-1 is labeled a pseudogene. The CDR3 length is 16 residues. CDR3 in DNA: TGTGCCAGCAGCAAAGAGTGCGGGGAGGTCTCAGAGACCCAGTACTTC. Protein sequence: CASSKECGEVSETQYF.

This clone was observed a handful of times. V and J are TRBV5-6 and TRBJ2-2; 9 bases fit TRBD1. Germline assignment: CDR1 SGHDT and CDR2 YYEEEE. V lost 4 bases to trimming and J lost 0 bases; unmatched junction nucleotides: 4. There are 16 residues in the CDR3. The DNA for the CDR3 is TGTGCCAGCAGCGGCCGGGACAGGGCGAACACCGGGGAGCTGTTTTTT. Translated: CASSGRDRANTGELFF.

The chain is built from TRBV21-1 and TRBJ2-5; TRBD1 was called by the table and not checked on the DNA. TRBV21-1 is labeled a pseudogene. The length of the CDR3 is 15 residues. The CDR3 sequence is CASSNCPGDQETQYF. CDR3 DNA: TGTGCCAGCAGCAACTGCCCAGGCGATCAAGAGACCCAGTACTTC.

The CDR3 coding sequence is TGTGCCAGCAGTAGGGACAGGAACACCGGGGAGCTGTTTTTT. Amino acids: CASSRDRNTGELFF. This sequence joins TRBV6-2 or TRBV6-3 and TRBJ2-2; TRBD1 matches 7 bases. There are 14 residues in the CDR3. Germline V gene data show CDR1 as MNHEY and CDR2 as SVGEGT. With 5 bases clipped from V and 1 base from J, the junction kept 1 base outside the gene matches.

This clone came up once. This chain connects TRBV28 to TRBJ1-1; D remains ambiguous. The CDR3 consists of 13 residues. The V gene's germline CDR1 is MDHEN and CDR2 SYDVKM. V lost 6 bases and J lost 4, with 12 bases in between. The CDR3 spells CASSTPAGTEAFF. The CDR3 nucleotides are TGTGCCAGCAGCACCCCGGCGGGCACTGAAGCTTTCTTT.

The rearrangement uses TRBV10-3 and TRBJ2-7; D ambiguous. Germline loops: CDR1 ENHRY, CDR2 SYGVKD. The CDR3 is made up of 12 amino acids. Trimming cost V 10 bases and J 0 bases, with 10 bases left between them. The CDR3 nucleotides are TGTGCCACGCACACCAGCTCCTACGAGCAGTACTTC. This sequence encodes CATHTSSYEQYF.

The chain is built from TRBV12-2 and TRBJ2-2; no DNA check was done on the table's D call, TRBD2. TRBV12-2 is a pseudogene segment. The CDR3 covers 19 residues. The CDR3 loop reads CASRLVMGLGTANTGELFF. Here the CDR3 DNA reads TGTGCAAGTCGCTTAGTCATGGGACTAGGGACCGCGAACACCGGGGAGCTGTTTTTT.

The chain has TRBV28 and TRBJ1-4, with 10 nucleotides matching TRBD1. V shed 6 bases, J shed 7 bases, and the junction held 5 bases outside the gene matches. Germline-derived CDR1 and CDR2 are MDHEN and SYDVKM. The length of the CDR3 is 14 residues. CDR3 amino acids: CASSTTGGFEKLFF. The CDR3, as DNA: TGTGCCAGCAGCACGACAGGGGGCTTTGAAAAACTGTTTTTT.

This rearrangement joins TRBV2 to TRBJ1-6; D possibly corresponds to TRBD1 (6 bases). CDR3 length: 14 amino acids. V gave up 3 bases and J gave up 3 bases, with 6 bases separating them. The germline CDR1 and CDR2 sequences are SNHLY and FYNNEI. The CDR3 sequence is CASSDRGYNSPLHF. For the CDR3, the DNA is TGTGCCAGCAGTGACAGGGGCTATAATTCACCCCTCCACTTT.

CDR3 nucleotides: TGTGCCAGTCGGGCAGGGTGGGACACTGAAGCTTTCTTT. Translation gives CASRAGWDTEAFF. The rearrangement joins TRBV28 to TRBJ1-1; D might be TRBD1 (5 bases). This CDR3 has 13 residues. V gave up 9 bases and J gave up 3 bases, with 14 bases separating them. Germline-derived CDR1 and CDR2 are MDHEN and SYDVKM.

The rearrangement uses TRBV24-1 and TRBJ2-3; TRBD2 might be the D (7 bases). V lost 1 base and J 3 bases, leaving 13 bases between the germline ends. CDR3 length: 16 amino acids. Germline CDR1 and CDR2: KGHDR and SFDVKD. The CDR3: CATSDLWGGNTDTQYF. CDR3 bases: TGTGCCACCAGTGATTTATGGGGGGGCAATACAGATACGCAGTATTTT.

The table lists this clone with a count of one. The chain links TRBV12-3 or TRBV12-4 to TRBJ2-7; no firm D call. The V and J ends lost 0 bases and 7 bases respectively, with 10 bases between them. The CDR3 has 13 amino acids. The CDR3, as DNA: TGTGCCAGCAGTTTAGCGCTGAGGAGAGAGCAGTACTTC. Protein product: CASSLALRREQYF.

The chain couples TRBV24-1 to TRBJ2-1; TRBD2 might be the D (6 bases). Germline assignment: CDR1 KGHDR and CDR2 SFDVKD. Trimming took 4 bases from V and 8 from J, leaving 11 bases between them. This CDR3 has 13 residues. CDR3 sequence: CATSDSPSDEQFF. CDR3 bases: TGTGCCACCAGTGACTCGCCTAGCGATGAGCAGTTCTTC.